This TCR beta chain was found in a study of blood T cell repertoires in COVID-19. Looking at the study overall: Sources were T cells, B-cell-depleted T cells, or PBMCs; the material itself was cDNA or gDNA.

CDR1 is SGHRS and CDR2 is YFSETQ in the germline V gene. The CDR3 is 14 residues long. V lost 0 bases to trimming and J lost 4 bases, with 8 bases between them. Generated by immunoSEQ multiplex PCR, the TCRdb table keeps only in-frame clones and is missing some. Here the sample spans roughly 280,000 clones, 83% being singletons. V gene TRBV5-1 combines with J gene TRBJ2-1; D unresolved. The sample comprised peripheral blood. The origin of this receptor is a man aged 60 to 69 who had recovered from COVID-19. The CDR3 protein is CASSLVQVYNEQFF. The CDR3 DNA follows: TGCGCCAGCAGCTTGGTTCAGGTATACAATGAGCAGTTCTTC.